The 18 T cell receptor beta chains presented below share a single source sample, sequenced in a study of tissue T cells after allogeneic stem cell transplantation. Assay: immunoSEQ multiplex PCR; the TCRdb copy retains only in-frame clones and omits some. This sample has roughly 42,000 clones, with 80% to 95% found just once. The source was blood, collected before transplantation. All receptors derive from a woman aged 35-70 years who later had graft-versus-host disease after an allogeneic stem cell transplant.

The rearrangement joins TRBV20-1 to TRBJ2-1; 7 bases line up with TRBD2. The CDR3 has 15 residues. Germline CDR1 is DFQATT and CDR2 is SNEGSKA (reference sequence). V shed 3 bases, J shed 7 bases, and the junction held 12 bases outside the gene matches. The CDR3 sequence: CSASSVLAGRNEQFF. In nucleotides, the CDR3 is TGCAGTGCTAGTTCGGTTTTAGCGGGTCGTAATGAGCAGTTCTTC.

V usage is TRBV30 and J usage is TRBJ2-7, with D hard to call. The CDR3 runs 13 residues. V was shortened by 5 bases and J by 0 bases, with 11 bases between the two germline ends. The germline CDR1 and CDR2 sequences are GTSNPN and SVGIG (reference sequence). CDR3 sequence reads: CAWGYISSYEQYF. The CDR3 coding sequence is TGTGCCTGGGGCTACATAAGCTCCTACGAGCAGTACTTC.

The chain links TRBV7-9 to TRBJ1-1, with D perhaps matching TRBD1 (6 bases). The V end was cut by 1 base, the J end by 3 bases, with 12 bases between. The CDR3 loop spans 15 amino acids. Germline CDR1 and CDR2: SEHNR and FQNEAQ (reference sequence). The CDR3 DNA reads as TGTGCCAGCAGCTTAGGGCACAGGGACGACACTGAAGCTTTCTTT. Its protein product is CASSLGHRDDTEAFF.

This clone came up once. Other nucleotide sequences in the sample specify the same CDR3. The V and J genes are TRBV19 and TRBJ2-7, with TRBD1 matching over 9 bases. The germline CDR1 and CDR2 sequences are LNHDA and SQIVND (reference sequence). The CDR3 length is 15 residues. J was trimmed by 0 bases and V by 3 bases; bases with no gene match: 3. CDR3 nucleotide sequence: TGTGCCAGTAGTATCGGGACAGGGAGCTCCTACGAGCAGTACTTC. It yields the protein CASSIGTGSSYEQYF.

J is TRBJ1-5 and V is TRBV27, with no clear D. The germline V and J ends were trimmed by 5 bases and 11 bases, with 13 bases remaining between them. Germline V CDR1 and CDR2: MNHEY, SMNVEV (reference sequence). The CDR3 length is 12 residues. The chain's CDR3 is CASSPLGGSQHF. CDR3 in DNA: TGTGCCAGCAGTCCCCTGGGTGGGTCCCAGCATTTT.

The chain links TRBV3-1 (or the pseudogene TRBV3-2) to TRBJ2-4; unclear D gene. The CDR3 totals 16 residues. Trimming shortened V by 0 bases and J by 0 bases, and 9 bases separated the two germline ends. Germline V gene lookup returns CDR1 LGHDT and CDR2 YNNKEL (reference sequence). In DNA, the CDR3 is TGTGCCAGCAGCCAAGATCTTTGGCTAGCCAAAAACATTCAGTACTTC. Translating it yields CASSQDLWLAKNIQYF.

This chain uses TRBV11-2 with TRBJ2-1; the D is unclear. The CDR3 contains 13 residues. Germline CDR1 reads SGHAT; CDR2 reads FQNNGV. Trimming took 5 bases from V and 5 from J, leaving 10 bases between them. The CDR3 bases are TGTGCCAGCAGCGCACGGATAAACAATGAGCAGTTCTTC. Protein sequence: CASSARINNEQFF.

This clone was detected only a few times. CDR3 in DNA: TGTGCCAGCAGTTACTCGCTGCGCAATGAGCAGTTCTTC. Encoded protein: CASSYSLRNEQFF. The V and J genes are TRBV6-2 or TRBV6-3 and TRBJ2-1; no reliable D call. V lost 0 bases to trimming and J lost 6 bases, with 6 bases between them. Germline CDR1 and CDR2: MNHEY and SVGEGT. The CDR3 length is 13 residues.

The rearrangement uses TRBV5-4 and TRBJ1-2, with a weak D call TRBD1 (5 bases). Trimming removed 3 bases at V and 8 bases at J, with 17 bases between. This CDR3 is built from 14 residues. Germline loops: CDR1 SGHNT, CDR2 YYREEE (reference sequence). CDR3 residues: CASSSDRVIRGYTF. The CDR3 bases are TGTGCCAGCAGCTCCGACAGAGTTATTCGGGGCTACACCTTC.

The chain carries TRBV6-6 and TRBJ2-3, with D possibly being TRBD1 (6 bases). This CDR3 region has 12 residues. The germline V gene has CDR1 MNHNY and CDR2 SVGAGI (reference sequence). V dropped 6 bases and J dropped 5 bases, with 9 bases sitting between them. CDR3 DNA: TGTGCCAGCAGGACACAGGGAGATACGCAGTATTTT. Its protein product is CASRTQGDTQYF.

The V gene is TRBV6-2 or TRBV6-3, the J gene TRBJ2-1; 10 nucleotides align to TRBD2. This CDR3 spans 15 amino acids. Germline V gene lookup returns CDR1 MNHEY and CDR2 SVGEGT. Losses at the gene ends were 5 bases for V and 5 bases for J; bases not matched to a gene: 6. In DNA, the CDR3 is TGTGCCAGCAGTCTGCTAGCGGGAGCGAACAATGAGCAGTTCTTC. Its protein product is CASSLLAGANNEQFF.

This rearrangement joins TRBV1 to TRBJ2-1; TRBD1 was called by the table and not checked on the DNA. TRBV1 is a pseudogene segment. The CDR3 is 16 residues long. The CDR3 protein is CTSSQTRDRAYNEQFF. The CDR3 nucleotides read TGCACCAGCAGCCAAACCCGGGACAGGGCGTACAATGAGCAGTTCTTC.

The genes are TRBV11-3 and TRBJ2-2; tentative D call: TRBD2 (6 bases). The V and J ends lost 11 bases and 5 bases respectively, with 18 bases between them. The CDR3 totals 14 residues. Germline CDR1 reads SGHNT; CDR2 reads YENEEA. CDR3 amino acids: CASSRRDSTGELFF. In nucleotides, the CDR3 is TGTGCCTCTAGTCGGCGGGATTCGACCGGGGAGCTGTTTTTT.

A remark on this clone: Germline is not matched at one junction end, which may reflect a read error. The sample contains more than one DNA sequence encoding this CDR3. J is TRBJ1-4 and V is TRBV2; D is undetermined. The CDR3 spans 14 residues. Germline V gene sequence: CDR1 SNHLY, CDR2 FYNNEI. CDR3 nucleotides: TGTGCTAGCAGCGGAGACCGAAGAGATGAAAAACTGTTTTTT. It encodes CASSGDRRDEKLFF.

The chain is built from TRBV5-1 and TRBJ1-1; no definite D call. In germline, CDR1 is SGHRS, CDR2 YFSETQ. The V and J ends lost 0 bases and 0 bases respectively, with 6 bases between them. The CDR3 totals 14 residues. The CDR3 DNA follows: TGCGCCAGCAGCTTGGCCAGTTTGAACACTGAAGCTTTCTTT. It encodes CASSLASLNTEAFF.

The chain couples TRBV5-1 to TRBJ1-1, with TRBD1 identical over 8 bases. Germline V lookup: CDR1 SGHRS, CDR2 YFSETQ. The CDR3 contains 15 residues. V trimming: 4 bases; J trimming: 1 base; junction bases outside the gene matches: 6. CDR3 in amino acids: CASSRTGSENTEAFF. The CDR3 DNA sequence: TGCGCCAGCAGCCGGACAGGGTCGGAGAACACTGAAGCTTTCTTT.

The chain links TRBV18 to TRBJ1-1; D might be TRBD1 (5 bases). V was shortened by 5 bases and J by 4 bases, with 14 bases between the two germline ends. CDR3 length equals 14 residues. Germline V gene sequence: CDR1 KGHSH, CDR2 LQKENI. The CDR3 DNA follows: TGTGCCAGCTCAACCACTGGGGGGAGCACTGAAGCTTTCTTT. Amino acid sequence: CASSTTGGSTEAFF.

The V and J genes are TRBV19 and TRBJ1-3; the match to TRBD1 covers 7 bases. V lost 3 bases to trimming and J lost 5 bases; unmatched junction nucleotides: 4. The CDR3 extends over 14 amino acids. CDR1 and CDR2 from the germline V gene are LNHDA and SQIVND (reference sequence). CDR3 coding DNA: TGTGCCAGTAGTATGGGGGACAGCAGAAACACCATATATTTT. It translates to CASSMGDSRNTIYF.